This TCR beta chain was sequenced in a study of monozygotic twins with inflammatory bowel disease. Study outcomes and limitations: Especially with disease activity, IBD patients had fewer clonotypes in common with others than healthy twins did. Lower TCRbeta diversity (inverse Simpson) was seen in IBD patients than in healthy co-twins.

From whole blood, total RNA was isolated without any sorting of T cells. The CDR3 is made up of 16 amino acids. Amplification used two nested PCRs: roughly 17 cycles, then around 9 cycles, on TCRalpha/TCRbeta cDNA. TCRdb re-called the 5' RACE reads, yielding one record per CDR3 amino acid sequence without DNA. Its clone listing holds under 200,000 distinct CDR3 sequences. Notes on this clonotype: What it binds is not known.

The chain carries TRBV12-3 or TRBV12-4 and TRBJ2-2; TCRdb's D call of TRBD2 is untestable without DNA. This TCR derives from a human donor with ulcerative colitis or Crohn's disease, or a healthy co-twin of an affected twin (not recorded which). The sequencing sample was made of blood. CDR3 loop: CASTPWLAGDTGELFF.